The T cell receptor beta chain under discussion was sequenced for a study of blood T cell repertoires in COVID-19. Across the study: Samples representing acute and convalescent COVID-19 were sourced from the United States, Italy and Spain. Nucleic acid was either cDNA or gDNA, and it came from T cells, B-cell-depleted T cells, or PBMCs.

Losses at the gene ends were 4 bases for V and 3 bases for J; bases not matched to a gene: 8. The CDR3 is 16 residues long. The germline V gene has CDR1 MDHEN and CDR2 SYDVKM. The assay was immunoSEQ multiplex PCR, and TCRdb's table has in-frame clones only and misses some. The sample holds 65,000 to 75,000 clones, about 80% seen once. The sequence was collected from a man older than 75 with acute or convalescent COVID-19. The sample comprised peripheral blood. J is TRBJ2-2 and V is TRBV28, with 7 bases matching TRBD1. CDR3 region: CASSSRQGDYTGELFF. The DNA of the CDR3 is TGTGCCAGCAGTTCAAGACAGGGCGATTACACCGGGGAGCTGTTTTTT.